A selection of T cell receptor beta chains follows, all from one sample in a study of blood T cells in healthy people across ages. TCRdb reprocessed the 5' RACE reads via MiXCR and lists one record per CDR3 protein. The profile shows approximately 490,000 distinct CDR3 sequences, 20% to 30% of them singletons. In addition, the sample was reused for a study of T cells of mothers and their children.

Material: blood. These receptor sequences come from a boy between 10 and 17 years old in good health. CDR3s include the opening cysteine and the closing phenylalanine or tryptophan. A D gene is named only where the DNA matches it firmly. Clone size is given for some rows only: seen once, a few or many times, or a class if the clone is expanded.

CASSWTSGSSYEQYF | TGTGCCAGCAGTTGGACTAGCGGGAGCTCCTACGAGCAGTACTTC | TRBD2 | few | TRBJ2-7 | TRBV12-3/TRBV12-4
CASRELQGANSPLHF | TGTGCCAGCAGGGAATTACAGGGGGCCAATTCACCCCTCCACTTT | TRBD1 | . | TRBJ1-6 | TRBV2
CASSLSPTGSNQPQHF | TGTGCCAGCAGTTTATCTCCCACAGGTAGCAATCAGCCCCAGCATTTT | . | few | TRBJ1-5 | TRBV12-3/TRBV12-4
CASTPAGGDLYEQYF | TGCGCCAGCACCCCCGCCGGGGGGGACCTTTACGAGCAGTACTTC | TRBD2 | few | TRBJ2-7 | TRBV5-1
CASMDRGMNTEAFF | TGTGCCAGTATGGACAGGGGGATGAACACTGAAGCTTTCTTT | TRBD1 | few | TRBJ1-1 | TRBV27
CASSFKPAGWNEQFF | TGTGCCAGCAGTTTTAAGCCGGCAGGGTGGAATGAGCAGTTCTTC | . | . | TRBJ2-1 | TRBV28
CASSLDMSLEQYF | TGTGCCAGCAGTTTGGACATGTCCTTGGAGCAGTACTTC | . | . | TRBJ2-5 | TRBV28
CASSSVDRPYEQYF | TGTGCCAGCTCATCCGTGGACAGGCCCTACGAGCAGTACTTC | TRBD1 | few | TRBJ2-7 | TRBV5-6
CASSLGQGTRFYEQYF | TGCGCCAGCAGCTTGGGACAGGGGACGCGATTCTACGAGCAGTACTTC | TRBD1 | few | TRBJ2-7 | TRBV5-1
CASSQDWSPGAKLFF | TGCGCCAGCAGCCAAGATTGGTCCCCTGGGGCAAAACTGTTTTTT | . | few | TRBJ1-4 | TRBV4-3
CARGPGETQYF | TGTGCCAGAGGCCCTGGGGAGACCCAGTACTTC | . | many | TRBJ2-5 | TRBV2
CSARTLLPARASTDTQYF | TGCAGTGCTAGAACCCTCTTGCCAGCAAGGGCCAGCACAGATACGCAGTATTTT | . | . | TRBJ2-3 | TRBV20-1
CASSLGLNYEQYF | TGTGCCAGCAGTTTGGGACTAAACTACGAGCAGTACTTC | TRBD2 | many | TRBJ2-7 | TRBV27
CAWSGSNRGSTIYF | TGTGCCTGGAGTGGCTCCAACAGGGGAAGCACCATATATTTT | TRBD1 | . | TRBJ1-3 | TRBV30
CASSLGSRYNEQFF | TGTGCCAGCAGCCTAGGGAGTAGATACAATGAGCAGTTCTTC | . | . | TRBJ2-1 | TRBV12-3/TRBV12-4
CASFQAGGAKDTQYF | TGTGCCAGCTTCCAGGCAGGGGGGGCGAAGGATACGCAGTATTTT | . | few | TRBJ2-3 | TRBV7-4
CASSSWEWGHPNEQFF | TGCGCCAGCAGCTCGTGGGAGTGGGGACACCCCAATGAGCAGTTCTTC | . | . | TRBJ2-1 | TRBV5-1
CASSWAGGPYEQYF | TGTGCCAGCTCCTGGGCGGGAGGTCCCTACGAGCAGTACTTC | TRBD2 | few | TRBJ2-7 | TRBV6-6
CSARPGLAGPNNEQFF | TGCAGTGCTAGACCGGGACTAGCGGGACCTAACAATGAGCAGTTCTTC | TRBD2 | many | TRBJ2-1 | TRBV20-1
CASSPTEEVYEQFF | TGCGCCAGCAGCCCGACAGAGGAGGTCTATGAGCAGTTCTTC | . | few | TRBJ2-1 | TRBV4-3
CSVEERGSSTDTQYF | TGCAGCGTTGAAGAGAGGGGCTCTAGCACAGATACGCAGTATTTT | . | few | TRBJ2-3 | TRBV29-1
CASSAPLAGGTDTQYF | TGTGCCAGCAGCGCGCCACTAGCGGGGGGAACAGATACGCAGTATTTT | TRBD2 | few | TRBJ2-3 | TRBV9
CASSVEWGPSYEQYF | TGTGCCAGCAGCGTAGAGTGGGGACCTTCCTACGAGCAGTACTTC | . | many | TRBJ2-7 | TRBV9
CSVGQTYEQYF | TGCAGCGTTGGACAGACCTACGAGCAGTACTTC | . | many | TRBJ2-7 | TRBV29-1
CSASLGQSFYGYTF | TGCAGTGCTAGTCTCGGACAGTCTTTCTATGGCTACACCTTC | . | few | TRBJ1-2 | TRBV20-1
CASSLVEGVTHEQYF | TGTGCCAGCAGCTTAGTTGAAGGGGTAACCCACGAGCAGTACTTC | . | few | TRBJ2-7 | TRBV7-9
CASSRGGSVEKLFF | TGTGCCAGCAGCCGGGGTGGATCGGTTGAAAAACTGTTTTTT | . | . | TRBJ1-4 | TRBV28
CASSSLGSDQPQHF | TGTGCCAGCAGCAGTCTTGGAAGTGATCAGCCCCAGCATTTT | . | . | TRBJ1-5 | TRBV27
CASSQGTATSYGYTF | TGCGCCAGCAGCCAGGGTACAGCTACTTCTTATGGCTACACCTTC | . | . | TRBJ1-2 | TRBV4-1
CASSSNGGPFPYEQYF | TGTGCCAGCAGTTCCAATGGGGGGCCTTTCCCATACGAGCAGTACTTC | . | . | TRBJ2-7 | TRBV12-3/TRBV12-4
CASSSIFRDRGREEQYF | TGTGCCAGCAGCTCAATTTTCCGGGACAGGGGGCGTGAAGAGCAGTACTTC | TRBD1 | . | TRBJ2-7 | TRBV5-6
CSARLLASQPEQYF | TGCAGTGCTAGGTTACTAGCGTCTCAGCCGGAGCAGTACTTC | TRBD2 | few | TRBJ2-5 | TRBV20-1
CSVEEGDRYEQYF | TGCAGCGTTGAAGAAGGGGATAGGTACGAGCAGTACTTT | . | . | TRBJ2-5 | TRBV29-1
CASSVWGTGENEQFF | TGTGCCAGCAGTGTGTGGGGGACAGGTGAAAATGAGCAGTTCTTC | TRBD1 | few | TRBJ2-1 | TRBV27
CASSYGVEQFF | TGTGCCAGCAGCTACGGGGTTGAGCAGTTCTTC | . | . | TRBJ2-1 | TRBV28
CASTTYLTTGGYYEQYF | TGTGCCAGCACCACCTACCTAACGACAGGGGGCTACTACGAGCAGTACTTC | TRBD1 | . | TRBJ2-7 | TRBV6-1
CASSQGPGQDYEQYF | TGCGCCAGCAGCCAGGGACCGGGACAAGACTACGAGCAGTACTTC | . | . | TRBJ2-7 | TRBV4-1
CASSSAGTGKNEQFF | TGTGCCAGCAGCTCTGCCGGGACAGGGAAGAATGAGCAGTTCTTC | TRBD1 | . | TRBJ2-1 | TRBV27
CASSPIVYTQYF | TGTGCCAGCAGCCCTATCGTGTATACGCAGTATTTT | . | . | TRBJ2-3 | TRBV11-2
CAANRDSDSGNTIYF | TGTGCCGCAAACCGGGACAGCGACTCTGGAAACACCATATATTTT | TRBD1 | few | TRBJ1-3 | TRBV5-6
CASSSESYEQYF | TGCGCCAGCAGCTCCGAGAGCTACGAGCAGTACTTC | . | many | TRBJ2-7 | TRBV7-2
CASRPLAGGANEQFF | TGTGCCAGCAGACCACTAGCGGGAGGGGCCAATGAGCAGTTCTTC | TRBD2 | few | TRBJ2-1 | TRBV6-2/TRBV6-3
CASSPGTSGANTGELFF | TGCGCCAGCAGCCCCGGGACTAGCGGGGCCAACACCGGGGAGCTGTTTTTT | TRBD2 | few | TRBJ2-2 | TRBV5-1
CASSLVSGPQETQYF | TGTGCCAGCAGCTTGGTGAGCGGACCCCAAGAGACCCAGTACTTC | . | . | TRBJ2-5 | TRBV5-4
CASSLGRPPREQYF | TGTGCCAGCAGCTTAGGGCGACCGCCCCGCGAGCAGTACTTC | . | . | TRBJ2-7 | TRBV7-2
CASSYGGKEQFF | TGTGCCAGCAGTTACGGTGGGAAGGAGCAGTTCTTC | . | few | TRBJ2-1 | TRBV6-5